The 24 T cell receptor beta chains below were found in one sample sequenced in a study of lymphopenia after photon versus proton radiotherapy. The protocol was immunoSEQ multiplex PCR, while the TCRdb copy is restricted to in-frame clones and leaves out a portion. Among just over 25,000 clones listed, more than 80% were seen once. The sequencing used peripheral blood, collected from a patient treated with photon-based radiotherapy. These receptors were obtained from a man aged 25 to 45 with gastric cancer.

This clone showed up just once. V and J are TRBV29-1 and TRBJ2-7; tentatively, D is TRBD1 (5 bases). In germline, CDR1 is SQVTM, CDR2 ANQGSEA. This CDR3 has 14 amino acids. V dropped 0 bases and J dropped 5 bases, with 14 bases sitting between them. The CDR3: CSVEEAQGRNEQYF. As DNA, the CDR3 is TGCAGCGTTGAAGAGGCTCAGGGAAGAAACGAGCAGTACTTC.

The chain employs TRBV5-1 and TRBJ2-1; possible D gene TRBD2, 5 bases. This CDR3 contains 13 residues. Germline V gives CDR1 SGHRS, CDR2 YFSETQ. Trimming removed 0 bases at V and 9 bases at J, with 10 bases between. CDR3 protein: CASSLGGKLEQFF. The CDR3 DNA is TGCGCCAGCAGCTTGGGAGGGAAGCTTGAGCAGTTCTTC.

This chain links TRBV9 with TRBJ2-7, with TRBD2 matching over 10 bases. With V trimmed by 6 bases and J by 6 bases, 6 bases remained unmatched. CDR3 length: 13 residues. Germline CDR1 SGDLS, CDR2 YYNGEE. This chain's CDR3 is CASNSGGASEQYF. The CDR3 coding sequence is TGTGCCAGCAACAGCGGGGGGGCCTCCGAGCAGTACTTC.

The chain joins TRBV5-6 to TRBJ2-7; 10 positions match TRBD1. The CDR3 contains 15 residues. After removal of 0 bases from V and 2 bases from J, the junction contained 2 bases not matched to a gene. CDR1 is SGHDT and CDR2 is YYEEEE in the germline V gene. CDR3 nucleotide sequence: TGTGCCAGCAGCTTGGTCGGACAGGGGGCCTACGAGCAGTACTTC. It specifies CASSLVGQGAYEQYF.

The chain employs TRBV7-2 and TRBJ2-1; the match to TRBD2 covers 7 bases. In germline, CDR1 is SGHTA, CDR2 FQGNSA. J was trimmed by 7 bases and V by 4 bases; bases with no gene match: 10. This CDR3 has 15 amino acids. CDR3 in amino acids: CASSSEWGGENEQFF. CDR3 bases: TGTGCCAGCAGCTCTGAATGGGGGGGTGAAAATGAGCAGTTCTTC. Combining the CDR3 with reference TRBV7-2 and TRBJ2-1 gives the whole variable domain GAGVSQSPSNKVTEKGKDVELRCDPISGHTALYWYRQSLGQGLEFLIYFQGNSAPDKSGLPSDRFSAERTGGSVSTLTIQRTQQEDSAVYLCASSSEWGGENEQFFGPGTRLTVL.

The CDR3 loop reads CASSYIPGELFF. Here the CDR3 DNA reads TGTGCCAGCAGTTACATCCCCGGGGAGCTGTTTTTT. The V call is TRBV6-6, the J call TRBJ2-2; D remains ambiguous. The germline V gene has CDR1 MNHNY and CDR2 SVGAGI (reference sequence). The V gene lost 2 bases and the J gene lost 6 bases, with 4 bases spanning the gap. The CDR3 is made up of 12 amino acids.

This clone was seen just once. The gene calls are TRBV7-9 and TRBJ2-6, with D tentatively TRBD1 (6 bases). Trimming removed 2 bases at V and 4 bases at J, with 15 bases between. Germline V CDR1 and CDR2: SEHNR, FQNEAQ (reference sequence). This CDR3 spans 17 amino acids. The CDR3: CASSLNMGAQGANVLTF. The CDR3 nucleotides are TGTGCCAGCAGCTTAAACATGGGGGCGCAAGGGGCCAACGTCCTGACTTTC.

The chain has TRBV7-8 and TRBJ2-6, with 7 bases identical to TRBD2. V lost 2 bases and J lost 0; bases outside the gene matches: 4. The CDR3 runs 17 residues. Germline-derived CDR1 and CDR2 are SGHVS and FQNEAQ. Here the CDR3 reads CASSLLAESSGANVLTF. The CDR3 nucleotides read TGTGCCAGCAGCTTACTAGCGGAGAGCTCTGGGGCCAACGTCCTGACTTTC.

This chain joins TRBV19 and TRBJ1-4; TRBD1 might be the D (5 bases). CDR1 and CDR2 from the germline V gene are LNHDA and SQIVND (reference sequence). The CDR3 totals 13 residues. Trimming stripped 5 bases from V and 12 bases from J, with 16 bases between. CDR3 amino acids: CASSRQPPGELFF. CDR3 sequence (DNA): TGTGCCAGTAGTCGACAGCCTCCCGGGGAACTGTTTTTT.

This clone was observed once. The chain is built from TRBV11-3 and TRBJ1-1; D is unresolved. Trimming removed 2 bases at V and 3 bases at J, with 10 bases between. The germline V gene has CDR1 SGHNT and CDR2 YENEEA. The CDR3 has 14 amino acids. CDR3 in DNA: TGTGCCAGCAGCTTAAATGTTGAGGACACTGAAGCTTTCTTT. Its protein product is CASSLNVEDTEAFF.

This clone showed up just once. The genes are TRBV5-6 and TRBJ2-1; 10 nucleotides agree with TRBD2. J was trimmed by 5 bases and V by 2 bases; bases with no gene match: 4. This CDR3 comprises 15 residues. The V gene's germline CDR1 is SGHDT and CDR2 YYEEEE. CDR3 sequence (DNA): TGTGCCAGCAGCTTACTAGCGGGACAAAACAATGAGCAGTTCTTC. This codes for CASSLLAGQNNEQFF.

The CDR3 sequence: CASSPTSGGNTGELFF. As DNA, the CDR3 is TGCGCCAGCAGCCCTACTAGCGGGGGGAACACCGGGGAGCTGTTTTTT. The V gene is TRBV5-1, the J gene TRBJ2-2; TRBD2 matches 11 bases. The V gene's germline CDR1 is SGHRS and CDR2 YFSETQ. The CDR3 spans 16 residues. V lost 4 bases and J lost 1; bases outside the gene matches: 3. Supplemented by reference TRBV5-1 and TRBJ2-2, the full variable domain reads KAGVTQTPRYLIKTRGQQVTLSCSPISGHRSVSWYQQTPGQGLQFLFEYFSETQRNKGNFPGRFSGRQFSNSRSEMNVSTLELGDSALYLCASSPTSGGNTGELFFGEGSRLTVL.

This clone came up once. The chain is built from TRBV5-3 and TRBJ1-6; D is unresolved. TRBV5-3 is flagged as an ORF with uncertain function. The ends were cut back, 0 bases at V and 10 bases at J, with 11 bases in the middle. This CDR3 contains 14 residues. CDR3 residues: CARSLEGYYSPLHF. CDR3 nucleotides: TGTGCCAGAAGCTTGGAGGGCTATTACTCACCCCTCCACTTT.

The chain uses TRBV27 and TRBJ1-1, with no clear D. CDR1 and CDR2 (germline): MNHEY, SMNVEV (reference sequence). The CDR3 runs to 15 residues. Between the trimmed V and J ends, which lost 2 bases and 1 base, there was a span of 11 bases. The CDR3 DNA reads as TGTGCCAGCAGTTTAAGGTTGTTGGGGAACACTGAAGCTTTCTTT. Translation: CASSLRLLGNTEAFF.

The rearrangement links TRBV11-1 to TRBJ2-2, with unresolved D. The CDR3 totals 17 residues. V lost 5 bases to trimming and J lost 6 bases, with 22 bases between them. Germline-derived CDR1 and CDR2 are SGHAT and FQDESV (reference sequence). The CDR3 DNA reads TGTGCCAGCAGCCCTGGACCGGTCGCCCCAAGGTCCGGGGAGCTGTTTTTT. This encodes CASSPGPVAPRSGELFF.

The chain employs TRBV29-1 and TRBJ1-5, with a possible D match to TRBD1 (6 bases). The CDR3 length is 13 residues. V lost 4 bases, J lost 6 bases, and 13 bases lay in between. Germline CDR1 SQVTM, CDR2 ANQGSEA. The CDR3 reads CSVGRGGGQPQHF. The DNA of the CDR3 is TGCAGCGTTGGTCGGGGAGGGGGTCAGCCCCAGCATTTT.

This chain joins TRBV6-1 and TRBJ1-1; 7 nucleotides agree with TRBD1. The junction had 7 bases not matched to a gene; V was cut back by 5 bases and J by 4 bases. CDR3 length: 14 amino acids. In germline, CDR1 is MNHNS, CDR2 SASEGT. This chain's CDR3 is CASSRGTAGTEAFF. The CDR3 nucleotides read TGTGCCAGCAGTCGAGGGACAGCAGGCACTGAAGCTTTCTTT.

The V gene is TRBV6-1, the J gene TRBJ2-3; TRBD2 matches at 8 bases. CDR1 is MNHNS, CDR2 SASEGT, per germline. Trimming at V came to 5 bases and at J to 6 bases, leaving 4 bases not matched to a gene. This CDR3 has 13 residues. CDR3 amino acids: CASSRAGVDTQYF. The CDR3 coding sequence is TGTGCCAGCAGTCGAGCGGGAGTCGATACGCAGTATTTT.

CDR3 sequence: CASSAGSRRSTEAFF. DNA of the CDR3: TGTGCCAGCAGCGCCGGAAGCCGGCGAAGCACTGAAGCTTTCTTT. V and J are TRBV7-2 and TRBJ1-1; no definite D call. The CDR3 is 15 amino acids. V lost 5 bases and J 4 bases, leaving 17 bases between the germline ends. From germline, CDR1 is SGHTA and CDR2 FQGNSA.

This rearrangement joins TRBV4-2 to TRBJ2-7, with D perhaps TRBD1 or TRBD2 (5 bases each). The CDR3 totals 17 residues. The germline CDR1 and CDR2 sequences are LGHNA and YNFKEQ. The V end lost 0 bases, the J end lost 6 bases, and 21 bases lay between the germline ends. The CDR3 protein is CASSQDGGAVQSGEQYF. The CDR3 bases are TGTGCCAGCAGCCAAGATGGGGGAGCCGTCCAAAGCGGCGAGCAGTACTTC.

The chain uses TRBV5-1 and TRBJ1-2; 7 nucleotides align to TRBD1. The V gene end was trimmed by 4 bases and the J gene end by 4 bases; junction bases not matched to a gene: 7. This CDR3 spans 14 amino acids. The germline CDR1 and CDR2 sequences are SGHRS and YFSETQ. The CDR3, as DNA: TGCGCCAGCAGCCCAGACAGGGAGCTCTATGGCTACACCTTC. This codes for CASSPDRELYGYTF.

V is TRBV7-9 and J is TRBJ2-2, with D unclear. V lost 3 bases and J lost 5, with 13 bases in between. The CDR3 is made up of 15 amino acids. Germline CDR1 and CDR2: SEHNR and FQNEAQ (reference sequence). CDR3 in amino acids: CASSFLEPETGELFF. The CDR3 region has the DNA TGTGCCAGCAGCTTCCTGGAGCCAGAAACCGGGGAGCTGTTTTTT.

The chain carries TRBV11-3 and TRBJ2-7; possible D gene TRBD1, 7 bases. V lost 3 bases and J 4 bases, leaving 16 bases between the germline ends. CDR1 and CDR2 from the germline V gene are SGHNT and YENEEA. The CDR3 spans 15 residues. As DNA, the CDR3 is TGTGCCAGCAGCTTTCGGGGGACAGATAGATACGAGCAGTACTTC. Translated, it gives CASSFRGTDRYEQYF.

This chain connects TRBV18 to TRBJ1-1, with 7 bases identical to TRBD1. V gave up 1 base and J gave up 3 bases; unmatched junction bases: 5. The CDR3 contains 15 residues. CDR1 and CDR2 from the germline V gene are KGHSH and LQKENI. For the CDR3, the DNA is TGTGCCAGCTCACCACGAGGACAGGAGCACACTGAAGCTTTCTTT. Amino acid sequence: CASSPRGQEHTEAFF.